This T cell receptor (beta chain) stems from a study of shared T cell receptors in the human thymus (dated by TCRdb to 2020 to 2022). Regarding the study in general: The study examined how self-reactive, shared T-cell receptor alpha chains are generated in the human thymus.

The count of this clone is one. What antigen it recognizes has not been identified. There are no base qualities to consult, and no much larger clone falls within one base. Libraries were made using the immunoSEQ multiplex PCR assay. Drawn from immuneACCESS, this table holds only the in-frame rearrangements with V and J called that TCRdb kept. Clones are partly lost; checked studies trace under half to an unresolved V gene and leave the rest unexplained. Counted in this sample were approximately 760,000 clones; approximately 83% of them appeared once. The top ten hold roughly 0.01% of the sample. The same specimen was also included in a second study, on human thymus T cells. The second publication reports: The donors were immunologically healthy infants in Finland who had open corrective cardiac surgery for congenital heart defects. Thymus tissue was collected as surgical resects that were removed during corrective cardiac surgery. V and J gene segment usage appeared biased in both thymic and peripheral blood repertoires. According to the related research, thymic TCR repertoires were highly overlapping among unrelated individuals. The study used roughly 8 infant thymus samples plus four related peripheral blood samples to characterize TCR alpha and beta repertoires. The infant donors were about 7 to 244 days old, and the cohort included over five males and a couple of females. Thymocytes were mechanically released from the tissue and were stored as pellets of about 8.5-31 million cells at -70 degrees C. A QIAsymphony instrument was used to extract genomic DNA from frozen cell pellets. Using the immunoSEQ multiplex PCR assay, the TCRB and TCRAD loci were amplified from a standardized quantity of quality-controlled genomic DNA. The V(D)J region was spanned by amplicons of a length sufficient to cover the CDR3 and to identify V and J genes. The commercial immunoSEQ service was used to sequence amplicons on an Illumina platform. Primer bias and sequencing errors were corrected as previously described, and TCRAD and TCRB definitions were based on the IMGT database. immunoSEQ Analyzer 3.0 and VDJTools were used for repertoire analysis, which covered basic statistics, V/J segment usage, diversity estimates, rarefaction and pairwise overlap. To estimate diversity, the Chao1, ChaoE, Efron-Thisted, Shannon and inverse Simpson indices were applied, and diversity was also estimated on datasets down-sampled to the smallest sample. Repertoire overlap was assessed by strict matching of CDR3 nucleotide sequence, V gene and J gene, and clustering was done by Jaccard-based multidimensional scaling. On average, thymus samples yielded about 810,000 unique TCRB clonotypes, whereas blood samples yielded 70,000 to 100,000.

This TCR came from a girl in the first two years of life with a congenital heart defect. Donor details come from another sample of the same person, matched by shared clones. Sample: thymocytes.

CDR3 reads: CASSLFAGPTDTQYF. Read as DNA, the sequence is TGCGCCAGCAGCCTCTTCGCAGGGCCCACAGATACGCAGTATTTT. The chain is made from TRBV4-3 and TRBJ2-3; the best D guess is TRBD1, with 5 bases matching. In the germline V gene, CDR1 corresponds to LGHNA and CDR2 to YSLEER. Reading from cysteine to phenylalanine, the CDR3 counts 15 amino acids. This entry keeps only the CDR3 DNA: 45 bases, framed from base 1. Cut back by 4 bases and 2 bases, the V and J ends lie 13 bases apart.